These T cell receptor beta chains were read from a single sample in a study of cytomegalovirus exposure and HLA in healthy donors. Profiling relied on immunoSEQ multiplex PCR, and the TCRdb table lists in-frame clones only, not all of them. The sample consists of about 87,000 clones, nearly 80% of them appearing once. Input material: PBMCs. Receptor source: a woman aged 40 to 50 in good health and CMV-seronegative. Both conserved end residues are part of each CDR3.

v_gene: TRBV7-9; j_gene: TRBJ1-5; len: 15; CDR3aa: CASSVSGNSNQPQHF
v_gene: TRBV27; j_gene: TRBJ1-6; len: 14; CDR3aa: CASSSPVTHSPLHF
v_gene: TRBV30; j_gene: TRBJ1-5; len: 14; CDR3aa: CAWSLGQINQPQHF
v_gene: TRBV6-5; j_gene: TRBJ1-1; len: 15; CDR3aa: CASSPWGGGNTEAFF
v_gene: TRBV5-6; j_gene: TRBJ2-3; len: 12; CDR3aa: CASSLQLDTQYF
v_gene: TRBV5-4; j_gene: TRBJ1-1; len: 16; CDR3aa: CASSPLAGTENTEAFF
v_gene: TRBV11-2; j_gene: TRBJ2-7; len: 13; CDR3aa: CASNEQAFSEQYF
v_gene: TRBV5-4; j_gene: TRBJ1-2; len: 14; CDR3aa: CASSFPGQDYGYTF
v_gene: TRBV4-1; j_gene: TRBJ1-4; len: 15; CDR3aa: CASSQARGGGEKLFF
v_gene: TRBV7-8; j_gene: TRBJ1-1; len: 15; CDR3aa: CASSLEGALGTEAFF
v_gene: TRBV5-6; j_gene: TRBJ1-2; len: 12; CDR3aa: CASTSYEYGYTF
v_gene: TRBV27; j_gene: TRBJ1-6; len: 15; CDR3aa: CASSGSTRYNSPLHF
v_gene: TRBV6-4; j_gene: TRBJ2-3; len: 14; CDR3aa: CASSGTSGADTQYF
v_gene: TRBV30; j_gene: TRBJ2-2; len: 15; CDR3aa: CAWSPGRQATGELFF
v_gene: TRBV6-6; j_gene: TRBJ1-5; len: 14; CDR3aa: CASSYEGENQPQHF
v_gene: TRBV10-3; j_gene: TRBJ1-1; len: 15; CDR3aa: CAIKGTGGGVDEAFF
v_gene: TRBV7-8; j_gene: TRBJ2-7; len: 13; CDR3aa: CASSLAGSYEQYF
v_gene: TRBV2; j_gene: TRBJ1-1; len: 13; CDR3aa: CASRRDMNTEAFF
v_gene: TRBV25-1; j_gene: TRBJ1-1; len: 13; CDR3aa: CASSATWGPEAFF
v_gene: TRBV6-1; j_gene: TRBJ1-2; len: 13; CDR3aa: CASSEAGVYGYTF